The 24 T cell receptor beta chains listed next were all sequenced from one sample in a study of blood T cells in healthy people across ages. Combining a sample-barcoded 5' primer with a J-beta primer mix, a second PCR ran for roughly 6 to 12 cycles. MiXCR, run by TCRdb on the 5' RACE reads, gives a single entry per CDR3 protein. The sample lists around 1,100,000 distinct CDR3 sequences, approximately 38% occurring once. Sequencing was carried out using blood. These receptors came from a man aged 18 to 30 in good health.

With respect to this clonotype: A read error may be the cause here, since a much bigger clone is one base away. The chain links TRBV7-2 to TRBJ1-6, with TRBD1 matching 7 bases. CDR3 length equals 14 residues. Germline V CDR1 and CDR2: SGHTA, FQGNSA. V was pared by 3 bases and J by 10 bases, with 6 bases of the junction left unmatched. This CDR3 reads CASSLSGGKSPLHF. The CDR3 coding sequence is TGTGCCAGCAGCTTGTCAGGGGGTAAGTCACCCCTCCACTTT.

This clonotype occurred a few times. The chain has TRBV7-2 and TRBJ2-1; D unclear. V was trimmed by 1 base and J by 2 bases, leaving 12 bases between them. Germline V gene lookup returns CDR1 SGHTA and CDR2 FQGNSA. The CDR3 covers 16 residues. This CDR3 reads CASSLGAGSTYNEQFF. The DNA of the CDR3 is TGTGCCAGCAGCTTAGGAGCAGGCTCCACCTACAATGAGCAGTTCTTC.

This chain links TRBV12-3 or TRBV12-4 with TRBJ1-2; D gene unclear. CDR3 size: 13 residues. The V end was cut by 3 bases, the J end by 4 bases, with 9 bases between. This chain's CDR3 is CASSLRVSYGYTF. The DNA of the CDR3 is TGTGCCAGCAGTTTGAGGGTCTCCTATGGCTACACCTTC.

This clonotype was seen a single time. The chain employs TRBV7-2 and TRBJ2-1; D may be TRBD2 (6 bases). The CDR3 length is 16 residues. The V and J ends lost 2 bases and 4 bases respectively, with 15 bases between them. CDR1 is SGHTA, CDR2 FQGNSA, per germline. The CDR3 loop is CASSLQKVAEYNEQFF. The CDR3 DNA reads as TGTGCCAGCAGCTTACAGAAGGTAGCGGAGTACAATGAGCAGTTCTTC.

CDR3 DNA sequence: TGTGCCAGCAGCCAAGATTGGAGCAATGAGCAGTTCTTC. This encodes CASSQDWSNEQFF. The chain employs TRBV4-2 and TRBJ2-1; D unresolved. Germline values: CDR1 LGHNA, CDR2 YNFKEQ. Trimming stripped 0 bases from V and 6 bases from J, with 6 bases between. The CDR3 contains 13 residues.

The CDR3 loop reads CSARSGTMNTEAFF. The DNA for the CDR3 is TGCAGTGCTAGATCCGGGACAATGAACACTGAAGCTTTCTTT. This rearrangement joins TRBV20-1 to TRBJ1-1; D may be TRBD1 (6 bases). Germline CDR1 reads DFQATT; CDR2 reads SNEGSKA (reference sequence). Trimming took 2 bases from V and 0 from J, leaving 10 bases between them. CDR3 size: 14 residues.

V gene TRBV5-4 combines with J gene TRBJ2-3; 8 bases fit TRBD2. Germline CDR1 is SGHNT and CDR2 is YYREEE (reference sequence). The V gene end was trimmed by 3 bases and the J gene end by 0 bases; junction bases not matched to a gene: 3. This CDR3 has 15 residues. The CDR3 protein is CASSSGGVSTDTQYF. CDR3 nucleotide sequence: TGTGCCAGCAGCTCCGGGGGGGTTAGCACAGATACGCAGTATTTT.

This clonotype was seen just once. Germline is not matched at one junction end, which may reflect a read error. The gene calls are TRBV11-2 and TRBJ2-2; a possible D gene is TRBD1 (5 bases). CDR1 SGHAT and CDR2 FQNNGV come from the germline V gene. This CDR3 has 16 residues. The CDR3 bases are TGTGCCGGCAGCTTAGGTTACAGGCCTAACACCGGGGAGCTGTTTTTT. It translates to CAGSLGYRPNTGELFF.

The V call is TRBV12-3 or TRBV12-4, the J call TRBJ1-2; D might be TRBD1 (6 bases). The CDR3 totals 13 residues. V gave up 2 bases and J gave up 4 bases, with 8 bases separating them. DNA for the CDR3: TGTGCCAGCAGTTTAAAGACAGGCTATGGCTACACCTTC. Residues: CASSLKTGYGYTF.

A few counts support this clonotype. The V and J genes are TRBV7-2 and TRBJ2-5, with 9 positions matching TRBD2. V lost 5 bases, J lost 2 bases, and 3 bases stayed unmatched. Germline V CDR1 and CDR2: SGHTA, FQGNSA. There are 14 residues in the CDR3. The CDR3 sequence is CASSRTSDQETQYF. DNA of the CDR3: TGTGCCAGCAGCCGGACTAGCGATCAAGAGACCCAGTACTTC.

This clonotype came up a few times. As DNA, the CDR3 is TGCAGCGTTGGGACTAGCGGGGGGTCCCAAGAGACCCAGTACTTC. It yields the protein CSVGTSGGSQETQYF. This chain links TRBV29-1 with TRBJ2-5, with 14 bases that match TRBD2. The CDR3 has 15 residues. Unmatched junction bases numbered 2, after V lost 4 bases and J lost 1 base. Germline-derived CDR1 and CDR2 are SQVTM and ANQGSEA.

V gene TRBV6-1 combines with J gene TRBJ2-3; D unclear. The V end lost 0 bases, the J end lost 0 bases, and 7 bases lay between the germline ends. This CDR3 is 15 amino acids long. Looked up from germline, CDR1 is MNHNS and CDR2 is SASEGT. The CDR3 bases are TGTGCCAGCAGTGAAGCCCCTAGGAGCACAGATACGCAGTATTTT. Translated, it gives CASSEAPRSTDTQYF.

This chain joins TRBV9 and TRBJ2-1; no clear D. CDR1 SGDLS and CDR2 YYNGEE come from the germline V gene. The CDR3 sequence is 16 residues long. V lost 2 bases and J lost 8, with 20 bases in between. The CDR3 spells CASSVTTLLPADEQFF. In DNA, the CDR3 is TGTGCCAGCAGCGTCACGACTCTCTTGCCTGCGGATGAGCAGTTCTTC.

The CDR3 DNA reads as TGTGCCAGCAGTTACTCGTCCCAGACTGAAGCTTTCTTT. Translated, it gives CASSYSSQTEAFF. V usage is TRBV6-5 and J usage is TRBJ1-1, with D hard to call. The germline V and J ends were trimmed by 0 bases and 5 bases, with 7 bases remaining between them. Looked up from germline, CDR1 is MNHEY and CDR2 is SVGAGI. The CDR3 has 13 amino acids.

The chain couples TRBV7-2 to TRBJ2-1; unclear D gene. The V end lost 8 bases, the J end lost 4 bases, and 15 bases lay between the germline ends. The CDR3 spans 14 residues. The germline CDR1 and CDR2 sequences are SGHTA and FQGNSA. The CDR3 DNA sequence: TGTGCCAGCCGCCCCCGGTCCGGATACAATGAGCAGTTCTTC. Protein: CASRPRSGYNEQFF.

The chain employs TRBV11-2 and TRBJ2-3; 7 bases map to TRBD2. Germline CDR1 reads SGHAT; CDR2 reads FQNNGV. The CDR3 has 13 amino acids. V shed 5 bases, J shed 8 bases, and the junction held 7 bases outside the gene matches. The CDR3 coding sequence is TGTGCCAGCAGCCCGGGGGGTACTGGTACGCAGTATTTT. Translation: CASSPGGTGTQYF. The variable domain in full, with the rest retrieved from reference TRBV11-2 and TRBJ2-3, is EAGVAQSPRYKIIEKRQSVAFWCNPISGHATLYWYQQILGQGPKLLIQFQNNGVVDDSQLPKDRFSAERLKGVDSTLKIQPAKLEDSAVYLCASSPGGTGTQYFGPGTRLTVL.

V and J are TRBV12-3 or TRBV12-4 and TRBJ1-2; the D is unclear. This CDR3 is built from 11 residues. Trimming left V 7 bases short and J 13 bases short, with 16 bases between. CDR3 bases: TGTGCCAGCACCAGGACCCTCGAGGCCACCTTC. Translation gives CASTRTLEATF.

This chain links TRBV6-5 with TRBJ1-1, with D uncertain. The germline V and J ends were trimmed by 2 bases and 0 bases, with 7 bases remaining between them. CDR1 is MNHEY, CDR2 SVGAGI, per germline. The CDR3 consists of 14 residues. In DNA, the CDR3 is TGTGCCAGCAGTTACGGGAATCTGAACACTGAAGCTTTCTTT. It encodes CASSYGNLNTEAFF.

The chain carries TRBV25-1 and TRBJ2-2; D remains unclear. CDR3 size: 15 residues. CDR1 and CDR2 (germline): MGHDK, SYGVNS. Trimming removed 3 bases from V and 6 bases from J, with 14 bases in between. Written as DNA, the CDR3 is TGTGCCAGCAGTGATGCCGGTTTAAGGGCCGGGGAGCTGTTTTTT. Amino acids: CASSDAGLRAGELFF.

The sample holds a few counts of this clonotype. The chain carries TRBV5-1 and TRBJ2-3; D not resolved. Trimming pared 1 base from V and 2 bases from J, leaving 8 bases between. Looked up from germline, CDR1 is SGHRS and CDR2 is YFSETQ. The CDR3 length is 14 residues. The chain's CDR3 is CASSLYLPTDTQYF. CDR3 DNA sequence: TGCGCCAGCAGCTTGTACTTACCCACAGATACGCAGTATTTT. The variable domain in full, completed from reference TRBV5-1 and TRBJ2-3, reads KAGVTQTPRYLIKTRGQQVTLSCSPISGHRSVSWYQQTPGQGLQFLFEYFSETQRNKGNFPGRFSGRQFSNSRSEMNVSTLELGDSALYLCASSLYLPTDTQYFGPGTRLTVL.

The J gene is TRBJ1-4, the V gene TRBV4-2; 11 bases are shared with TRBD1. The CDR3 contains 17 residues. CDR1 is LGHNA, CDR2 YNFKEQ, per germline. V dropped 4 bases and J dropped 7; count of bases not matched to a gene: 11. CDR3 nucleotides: TGTGCCAGCAGCCTGCCGGGACAGGGGGTTTCGGGTGAAAAACTGTTTTTT. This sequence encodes CASSLPGQGVSGEKLFF.

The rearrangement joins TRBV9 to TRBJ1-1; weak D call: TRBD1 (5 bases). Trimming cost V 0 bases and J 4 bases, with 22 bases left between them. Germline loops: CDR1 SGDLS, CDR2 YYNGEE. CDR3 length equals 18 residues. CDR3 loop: CASSVALGGTVGVTEAFF. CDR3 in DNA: TGTGCCAGCAGCGTAGCTTTGGGGGGGACGGTGGGGGTCACTGAAGCTTTCTTT.

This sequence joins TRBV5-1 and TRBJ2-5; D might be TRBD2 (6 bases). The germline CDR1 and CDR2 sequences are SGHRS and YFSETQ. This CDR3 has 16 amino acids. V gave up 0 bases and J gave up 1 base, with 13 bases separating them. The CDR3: CASSLGTSPSQETQYF. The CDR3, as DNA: TGCGCCAGCAGCTTGGGAACTAGCCCCTCCCAAGAGACCCAGTACTTC.

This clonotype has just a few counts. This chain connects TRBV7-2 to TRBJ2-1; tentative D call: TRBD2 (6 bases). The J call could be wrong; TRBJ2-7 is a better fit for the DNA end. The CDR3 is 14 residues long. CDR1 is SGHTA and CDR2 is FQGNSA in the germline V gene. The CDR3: CASSFGGSYNEQYF. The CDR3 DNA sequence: TGTGCCAGCAGCTTCGGGGGATCCTACAATGAGCAGTACTTC.